Listed here are 5 T cell receptor beta chains from one sample, sequenced in a study of glioma-infiltrating T cells after dendritic cell vaccination. Assay used: immunoSEQ multiplex PCR; TCRdb lists only in-frame clones, some missing. This sample has about 38,000 clones, with roughly 79% found just once. Material: blood, obtained before dendritic cell vaccination. These receptors originate from a human donor with glioblastoma.

This chain uses TRBV19 with TRBJ2-5, with TRBD1 as a possible D gene (6 bases). CDR3 length: 14 residues. Germline CDR1 and CDR2: LNHDA and SQIVND (reference sequence). The ends were cut back, 3 bases at V and 0 bases at J, with 8 bases in the middle. DNA of the CDR3: TGTGCCAGTAGTATTTGGGACAACCAAGAGACCCAGTACTTC. It codes for CASSIWDNQETQYF.

The chain employs TRBV2 and TRBJ2-7; D is uncertain. V lost 8 bases, J lost 1 base, and 15 bases lay in between. Germline CDR1 and CDR2: SNHLY and FYNNEI. CDR3 length equals 14 residues. The CDR3 protein is CASVIQVNSYEQYF. The CDR3 DNA sequence: TGTGCCAGCGTTATCCAGGTTAATTCCTACGAGCAGTACTTC.

The chain uses TRBV7-3 and TRBJ2-7; TRBD2 matches at 9 bases. The germline gives CDR1 SGHTA, CDR2 FQGTGA. The junction had 3 bases not matched to a gene; V was cut back by 4 bases and J by 2 bases. The CDR3 contains 14 residues. This CDR3 is CASSSLAGTYEQYF. The CDR3 DNA is TGTGCCAGCAGCTCGCTAGCGGGGACCTACGAGCAGTACTTC.

V is TRBV7-3 and J is TRBJ2-7, with D tentatively TRBD2 (8 bases). This CDR3 has 15 amino acids. Trimming removed 5 bases from V and 3 bases from J, with 17 bases in between. CDR1 and CDR2 (germline): SGHTA, FQGTGA. CDR3 in DNA: TGTGCCAGCAGCCCAGGGGGGGCGGGGGGCTACGAGCAGTACTTC. Encoded protein: CASSPGGAGGYEQYF. The full variable domain, rest sourced from reference TRBV7-3 and TRBJ2-7, is GAGVSQTPSNKVTEKGKYVELRCDPISGHTALYWYRQSLGQGPEFLIYFQGTGAADDSGLPNDRFFAVRPEGSVSTLKIQRTERGDSAVYLCASSPGGAGGYEQYFGPGTRLTVT.

The J gene is TRBJ1-1, the V gene TRBV7-9; D is undetermined. This CDR3 spans 13 amino acids. The germline CDR1 and CDR2 sequences are SEHNR and FQNEAQ (reference sequence). With 5 bases removed from V and 0 bases from J, the gap between germline ends came to 7 bases. CDR3 DNA sequence: TGTGCCAGCAGCCTAGACATGAACACTGAAGCTTTCTTT. Amino acid sequence: CASSLDMNTEAFF.